The T cell receptor (beta chain) described here comes from a study of tissue T cells after allogeneic stem cell transplantation. Study-level findings and limits: In patients and mice, blood and spleen missed much of tissue repertoire.

This clone was counted once. Its antigen is not identified. The V gene's germline CDR1 is SGHDT and CDR2 YYEEEE. V was pared by 2 bases and J by 7 bases, with 21 bases between. There are 17 residues in the CDR3. Using immunoSEQ multiplex PCR, the repertoire was profiled, and TCRdb retains in-frame clones only, with some absent. The sample contains approximately 4,000 clones, roughly 74% of which appear only once. The TCR comes from a woman aged 18 to 50 with breast cancer. The chain is built from TRBV5-6 and TRBJ1-4; possible D gene TRBD1, 5 bases. The sample in question was left colon tissue, obtained at autopsy. Here the CDR3 reads CASSLNYAVGGGEKLFF. CDR3 DNA sequence: TGTGCCAGCAGCTTAAATTACGCTGTGGGGGGAGGTGAAAAACTGTTTTTT. The variable domain in full, with the rest retrieved from reference TRBV5-6 and TRBJ1-4, is DAGVTQSPTHLIKTRGQQVTLRCSPKSGHDTVSWYQQALGQGPQFIFQYYEEEERQRGNFPDRFSGHQFPNYSSELNVNALLLGDSALYLCASSLNYAVGGGEKLFFGSGTQLSVL.